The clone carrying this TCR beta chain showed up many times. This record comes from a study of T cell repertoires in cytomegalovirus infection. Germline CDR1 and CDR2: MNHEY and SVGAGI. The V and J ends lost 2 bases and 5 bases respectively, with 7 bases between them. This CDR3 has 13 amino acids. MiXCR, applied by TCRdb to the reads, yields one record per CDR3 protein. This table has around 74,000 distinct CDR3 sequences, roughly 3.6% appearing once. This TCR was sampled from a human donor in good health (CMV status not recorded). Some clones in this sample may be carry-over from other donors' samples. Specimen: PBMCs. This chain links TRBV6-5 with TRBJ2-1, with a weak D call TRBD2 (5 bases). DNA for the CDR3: TGTGCCAGCAGTTACCCCGGGAACAATGAGCAGTTCTTC. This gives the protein CASSYPGNNEQFF.